Listed below are T cell receptor beta chains from one sample, sequenced in a study of CD8 T cells in ankylosing spondylitis. TCRdb fed the 5' RACE reads into MiXCR, producing one record per CDR3 protein. This sample yields around 250,000 distinct CDR3 sequences, of which about 10% are seen a single time; approximately 6.6% belongs to the top ten. Specimen: blood, either unsorted or a sorted T cell fraction (not recorded which). The receptor source for this set is a male donor with ankylosing spondylitis or in good health (not recorded which). Each CDR3 is given with its conserved first and last residue. Some rows have no size entry. The others give once, few or many, or a class for an expanded clone.

V gene	clone size	J gene	CDR3 protein
TRBV5-1	many	TRBJ2-2	CASSPWTGNTGELFF
TRBV4-1	many	TRBJ1-5	CASSQPGLPQHF
TRBV6-2/TRBV6-3	few	TRBJ2-7	CASSYPWKGVYEQYF
TRBV7-2	many	TRBJ1-4	CASSLVSGNEKLFF
TRBV28	many	TRBJ2-7	CASSPQGLHYEQYF
TRBV25-1	many	TRBJ2-3	CASSGPGLAGGPDTQYF
TRBV5-1	many	TRBJ2-7	CASSVGTFSYEQYF
TRBV5-1	many	TRBJ2-1	CASSLSGDRGVEQFF
TRBV5-1	many	TRBJ1-1	CASSLDSIRRAFF
TRBV5-5	many	TRBJ2-1	CASSIDSPNEQFF
TRBV5-5	.	TRBJ2-7	CASSWTLGAEQYF
TRBV2	many	TRBJ2-3	CANKISGGLDTQYF
TRBV23-1	.	TRBJ2-1	CASMLTSRARLSVSYNEQFF
TRBV20-1	many	TRBJ2-4	CSARDQAGVAKNIQYF
TRBV5-1	many	TRBJ2-5	CASSWSAAGGSGTQYF
TRBV5-1	many	TRBJ1-1	CASSFLSGTGALGTEAFF
TRBV20-1	many	TRBJ2-1	CSASEVTYSYNEQFF
TRBV6-1	many	TRBJ2-7	CASRKDRGYEQYF
TRBV5-5	many	TRBJ2-4	CASSWESTIAKNIQYF
TRBV7-3	.	TRBJ2-3	CASSSAGGTQYF
TRBV12-3/TRBV12-4	many	TRBJ2-7	CASSLTGGHEQYF
TRBV20-1	many	TRBJ2-5	CSARRTGGGETQYF
TRBV20-1	many	TRBJ1-5	CSAGKTGTGIPSNQPQHF
TRBV20-1	many	TRBJ2-7	CSAGGGGRPGEQYF
TRBV9	many	TRBJ2-5	CASSVDRRVKETQYF
TRBV20-1	many	TRBJ2-1	CSARDPGLAGDNEQFF
TRBV20-1	many	TRBJ1-2	CSANRDRSGTNYGYTF
TRBV11-2	.	TRBJ2-7	CASSLGGDIYNYEQYF
TRBV28	.	TRBJ2-1	CASSFSQGYYNEQFF
TRBV5-1	many	TRBJ2-3	CASAIEAAGTDTQYF
TRBV7-8	.	TRBJ2-1	CASRPTSGVSSYNEQFF
TRBV12-3/TRBV12-4	.	TRBJ2-7	CASSLTLGEQYF
TRBV5-1	.	TRBJ1-1	CASSERRGRTEAFF
TRBV24-1	many	TRBJ2-1	CATSVGSSEQFF
TRBV12-3/TRBV12-4	few	TRBJ2-2	CASSSQTSRGTGELFF
TRBV11-2	.	TRBJ2-1	CASSEDGTSGNSRNNEQFF
TRBV20-1	many	TRBJ2-3	CSARDHLLAGGADTQYF
TRBV10-3	.	TRBJ1-1	CAISDSLGEGTEAFF
TRBV21-1	once	TRBJ2-3	CASSKGDKERDTDTQYF
TRBV9	many	TRBJ2-5	CASSVEAGGREKTQYF
TRBV7-2	many	TRBJ2-5	CASSTGTVPNQETQYF
TRBV9	few	TRBJ2-1	CASSVTGLAGVGEQFF
TRBV12-3/TRBV12-4	few	TRBJ2-1	CASVGTEQFF
TRBV6-1	few	TRBJ2-3	CASRPGLAGSAGFTDTQYF